The 27 T cell receptor beta chains presented below share a single source sample, sequenced in a study of cytomegalovirus exposure and HLA in healthy donors. It was with 60 Vbeta and 13 Jbeta primers that the PCR ran. The method was immunoSEQ multiplex PCR; TCRdb's version includes in-frame clones alone and lacks a portion of them. The repertoire holds 80,000 to 100,000 clones, with 75% to 85% as singletons. Input material: PBMCs. The source of these receptors is a man between 18 and 35 years old in good health and CMV-seropositive.

This rearrangement joins TRBV7-2 to TRBJ2-3; 8 bases match TRBD2. Germline V gene sequence: CDR1 SGHTA, CDR2 FQGNSA. V lost 5 bases, J lost 4 bases, and 2 bases stayed unmatched. This CDR3 is 13 amino acids long. The CDR3 region is CASSLLAADTQYF. The DNA of the CDR3 is TGTGCCAGCAGCCTACTAGCGGCAGATACGCAGTATTTT. The variable domain in full, completed from reference TRBV7-2 and TRBJ2-3, reads GAGVSQSPSNKVTEKGKDVELRCDPISGHTALYWYRQSLGQGLEFLIYFQGNSAPDKSGLPSDRFSAERTGGSVSTLTIQRTQQEDSAVYLCASSLLAADTQYFGPGTRLTVL.

V gene TRBV5-8 combines with J gene TRBJ2-5; 9 nucleotides agree with TRBD1. J lost 5 bases, V lost 8 bases, and 7 bases had no gene match. Germline CDR1 reads SGHTS; CDR2 reads YDEGEE. The CDR3 has 13 amino acids. CDR3 nucleotides: TGTGCCAGTCCACAGGGGGCGTGGGAGACCCAGTACTTC. This sequence encodes CASPQGAWETQYF.

The chain carries TRBV19 and TRBJ1-6, with 9 bases identical to TRBD1. This CDR3 is 16 amino acids long. Trimming cost V 0 bases and J 7 bases; bases outside gene matches: 4. The V gene's germline CDR1 is LNHDA and CDR2 SQIVND (reference sequence). The CDR3 here is CASSIDLGTGNSPLHF. The CDR3 DNA reads as TGTGCCAGTAGTATAGACCTCGGGACAGGGAATTCACCCCTCCACTTT.

The J gene is TRBJ1-1, the V gene TRBV5-1, with a weak D call TRBD1 (6 bases). Germline V gene sequence: CDR1 SGHRS, CDR2 YFSETQ. The CDR3 sequence is 16 residues long. V lost 4 bases to trimming and J lost 4 bases, with 20 bases between them. The CDR3 coding sequence is TGCGCCAGCAGCCTGACCTTAGGGGGGGCAGCCACTGAAGCTTTCTTT. It specifies CASSLTLGGAATEAFF. Full variable domain (missing parts from reference TRBV5-1 and TRBJ1-1): KAGVTQTPRYLIKTRGQQVTLSCSPISGHRSVSWYQQTPGQGLQFLFEYFSETQRNKGNFPGRFSGRQFSNSRSEMNVSTLELGDSALYLCASSLTLGGAATEAFFGQGTRLTVV.

This chain connects TRBV25-1 to TRBJ2-2; 7 bases align to TRBD1. Per germline, CDR1 MGHDK and CDR2 SYGVNS. J lost 2 bases, V lost 3 bases, and 9 bases had no gene match. This CDR3 region has 17 residues. This chain's CDR3 is CASSDSRRDSNTGELFF. The DNA for the CDR3 is TGTGCCAGCAGTGATTCCCGCCGGGACAGTAACACCGGGGAGCTGTTTTTT.

The rearrangement links TRBV7-6 to TRBJ2-2, with TRBD1 matching 10 bases. In germline, CDR1 is SGHVS, CDR2 FNYEAQ. V trimming: 5 bases; J trimming: 5 bases; junction bases outside the gene matches: 8. This CDR3 region has 16 residues. DNA of the CDR3: TGTGCCAGCAGCCTCATGCCGGGACAGGGGACCGGGGAGCTGTTTTTT. This sequence encodes CASSLMPGQGTGELFF. Full variable domain (missing parts from reference TRBV7-6 and TRBJ2-2): GAGVSQSPRYKVTKRGQDVALRCDPISGHVSLYWYRQALGQGPEFLTYFNYEAQQDKSGLPNDRFSAERPEGSISTLTIQRTEQRDSAMYRCASSLMPGQGTGELFFGEGSRLTVL.

This rearrangement joins TRBV28 to TRBJ2-3; maybe TRBD2 (5 bases). The CDR3 is 15 residues long. The V end lost 8 bases, the J end lost 9 bases, and 24 bases lay between the germline ends. Germline V gene sequence: CDR1 MDHEN, CDR2 SYDVKM. Here the CDR3 DNA reads TGTGCCAGCCTGATCAGCAGCGGCGTTTCATGGACGCAGTATTTT. This codes for CASLISSGVSWTQYF.

V gene TRBV6-5 combines with J gene TRBJ2-6; D not resolved. V was shortened by 6 bases and J by 0 bases, with 6 bases between the two germline ends. The CDR3 extends over 14 amino acids. CDR1 MNHEY and CDR2 SVGAGI come from the germline V gene. The CDR3: CASSFRSGANVLTF. CDR3 nucleotides: TGTGCCAGCAGCTTCCGCTCTGGGGCCAACGTCCTGACTTTC.

The chain recombines TRBV5-4 with TRBJ1-4, with D possibly TRBD1 on 5 matching bases. CDR1 is SGHNT and CDR2 is YYREEE in the germline V gene (reference sequence). The CDR3 runs to 13 residues. V was cut by 1 base and J by 8 bases, with 9 bases left in between. CDR3 in amino acids: CASSLQGGEKLFF. In DNA form, the CDR3 reads TGTGCCAGCAGCTTGCAGGGAGGCGAAAAACTGTTTTTT.

This sequence joins TRBV29-1 and TRBJ2-2, with TRBD1 as a possible D gene (6 bases). The germline V gene has CDR1 SQVTM and CDR2 ANQGSEA. The CDR3 totals 12 residues. V shed 3 bases and J shed 7 bases, with 9 bases lying between them. The DNA of the CDR3 is TGCAGCGTTGATCGAGGGGGCGGGGAGCTGTTTTTT. This sequence encodes CSVDRGGGELFF.

V gene TRBV5-4 combines with J gene TRBJ2-5; TRBD1 is a possible D gene (5 bases). V shed 4 bases and J shed 4 bases, with 20 bases lying between them. This CDR3 has 16 amino acids. Germline V gene sequence: CDR1 SGHNT, CDR2 YYREEE (reference sequence). CDR3 nucleotide sequence: TGTGCCAGCAGCCCCGGTTCAGGACAACGAGGAGAGACCCAGTACTTC. Residues: CASSPGSGQRGETQYF.

The chain carries TRBV7-2 and TRBJ1-3; D is uncertain. Trimming took off 1 base at V and 4 bases at J, with 11 bases between the two ends. Germline V lookup: CDR1 SGHTA, CDR2 FQGNSA. CDR3 size: 15 residues. The CDR3 nucleotides read TGTGCCAGCAGCTTAGACGCAGCGAGGGGAAACACCATATATTTT. Translation gives CASSLDAARGNTIYF.

The rearrangement links TRBV5-1 to TRBJ2-5; D not certain. This CDR3 contains 14 residues. V lost 2 bases, J lost 7 bases, and 15 bases lay in between. Germline CDR1 and CDR2: SGHRS and YFSETQ. The CDR3 DNA reads as TGCGCCAGCAGCTTACCCCAGAAGTCTCGGACCCAGTACTTC. As protein: CASSLPQKSRTQYF.

The V and J genes are TRBV2 and TRBJ2-7; D possibly corresponds to TRBD1 (5 bases). Germline values: CDR1 SNHLY, CDR2 FYNNEI. The CDR3 is made up of 12 amino acids. Trimming pared 1 base from V and 4 bases from J, leaving 5 bases between. The CDR3 nucleotides read TGTGCCAGCAGTGAAGAGGGGTACGAGCAGTACTTC. It codes for CASSEEGYEQYF.

The V gene is TRBV2, the J gene TRBJ2-5, with D unresolved. The DNA end favors TRBJ2-7, so the J call may be wrong. This CDR3 contains 14 residues. CDR1 SNHLY and CDR2 FYNNEI come from the germline V gene. This CDR3 is CASSEPSRVYEQYF. DNA of the CDR3: TGTGCCAGCAGTGAACCCAGCCGGGTCTACGAGCAGTACTTC.

The rearrangement uses TRBV6-1 and TRBJ1-1; TRBD1 matches at 7 bases. Germline loops: CDR1 MNHNS, CDR2 SASEGT. The CDR3 runs to 14 residues. After removal of 6 bases from V and 2 bases from J, the junction contained 6 bases not matched to a gene. The CDR3 loop reads CASRTRGTNTEAFF. As DNA, the CDR3 is TGTGCCAGCAGAACCAGGGGGACCAACACTGAAGCTTTCTTT.

The chain links TRBV28 to TRBJ2-7; D gene ambiguous. Germline loops: CDR1 MDHEN, CDR2 SYDVKM. Trimming stripped 2 bases from V and 7 bases from J, with 15 bases between. The CDR3 is 14 residues long. The DNA for the CDR3 is TGTGCCAGCAGTTTACCCCTTGCGGTGGAGGAGCAGTACTTC. Translated, it gives CASSLPLAVEEQYF. The whole variable domain, filled in from reference TRBV28 and TRBJ2-7, reads DVKVTQSSRYLVKRTGEKVFLECVQDMDHENMFWYRQDPGLGLRLIYFSYDVKMKEKGDIPEGYSVSREKKERFSLILESASTNQTSMYLCASSLPLAVEEQYFGPGTRLTVT.

The chain uses TRBV27 and TRBJ1-1; 10 bases are shared with TRBD1. The junction had 6 bases not matched to a gene; V was cut back by 6 bases and J by 5 bases. Germline CDR1 and CDR2: MNHEY and SMNVEV (reference sequence). This CDR3 is 14 amino acids long. CDR3 in DNA: TGTGCCAGCAGGCGGGACAGGGGATTTACTGAAGCTTTCTTT. Amino acids: CASRRDRGFTEAFF.

V gene TRBV5-5 combines with J gene TRBJ1-2; D call uncertain. Deletions cut 2 bases from V and 3 bases from J, with 11 bases between. CDR1 is SGHKS and CDR2 is YYEKEE in the germline V gene (reference sequence). The length of the CDR3 is 14 residues. The CDR3 nucleotides are TGTGCCAGCAGCTTAGACCCGGGAGACTATGGCTACACCTTC. This codes for CASSLDPGDYGYTF.

J is TRBJ2-1 and V is TRBV6-1, with TRBD2 matching 7 bases. V trimming: 10 bases; J trimming: 5 bases; junction bases outside the gene matches: 11. The CDR3 runs 14 residues. Germline V lookup: CDR1 MNHNS, CDR2 SASEGT. CDR3 sequence: CATIQAGDNNEQFF. The CDR3 DNA sequence: TGTGCCACCATCCAGGCGGGGGATAACAATGAGCAGTTCTTC.

The rearrangement uses TRBV9 and TRBJ2-7, with 8 bases that match TRBD2. This CDR3 is built from 14 residues. Germline CDR1 SGDLS, CDR2 YYNGEE. V was pared by 3 bases and J by 10 bases, with 12 bases of the junction left unmatched. The CDR3 here is CASSAVTSEDPQYF. The CDR3 nucleotides read TGTGCCAGCAGCGCGGTGACTAGCGAAGATCCTCAGTACTTC.

The V and J genes are TRBV5-4 and TRBJ2-7; tentatively, D is TRBD1 (6 bases). This CDR3 has 15 amino acids. Per the germline V gene, CDR1 is SGHNT and CDR2 is YYREEE (reference sequence). Trimming took off 1 base at V and 7 bases at J, with 18 bases between the two ends. For the CDR3, the DNA is TGTGCCAGCAGCTTGATGTGGCGGAACAGGGAAGAGCAGTACTTC. Translating it yields CASSLMWRNREEQYF.

A few counts support this clone. The chain has TRBV7-9 and TRBJ1-2, with 7 bases identical to TRBD1. V lost 11 bases and J lost 7; bases outside the gene matches: 22. The CDR3 runs to 16 residues. In germline, CDR1 is SEHNR, CDR2 FQNEAQ (reference sequence). CDR3 protein: CAGDYRQGLVRGGYTF. Here the CDR3 DNA reads TGTGCCGGAGACTATCGACAGGGACTCGTTCGTGGTGGCTACACCTTC.

The J gene is TRBJ2-3, the V gene TRBV6-1; a weak D match, TRBD1 (5 bases). V dropped 2 bases and J dropped 2 bases, with 11 bases sitting between them. Germline assignment: CDR1 MNHNS and CDR2 SASEGT. The CDR3 runs 15 residues. CDR3 in amino acids: CASSEKRQLTDTQYF. For the CDR3, the DNA is TGTGCCAGCAGTGAAAAGAGACAGCTCACAGATACGCAGTATTTT.

The chain employs TRBV5-8 and TRBJ2-3, with a tentative D call TRBD1 (5 bases). The CDR3 is 10 residues long. CDR1 SGHTS and CDR2 YDEGEE come from the germline V gene. Here the CDR3 DNA reads TGTGCGCCAAAGGGGGATACGCAGTATTTT. Residues: CAPKGDTQYF.

The V gene is TRBV4-2, the J gene TRBJ2-1; 11 positions agree with TRBD2. Trimming took 3 bases from V and 4 from J; bases not matched to a gene: 2. Germline values: CDR1 LGHNA, CDR2 YNFKEQ. The CDR3 sequence is 15 residues long. The DNA of the CDR3 is TGTGCCAGCAGCCACGGGACTAGCGGATACAATGAGCAGTTCTTC. Protein sequence: CASSHGTSGYNEQFF.

J is TRBJ2-7 and V is TRBV7-8; 10 bases are a match to TRBD1. The V gene end was trimmed by 6 bases and the J gene end by 4 bases; junction bases not matched to a gene: 9. CDR3 length: 15 residues. CDR1 and CDR2 from the germline V gene are SGHVS and FQNEAQ. The CDR3 protein is CASRLTRTGGYEQYF. The CDR3 DNA reads as TGTGCCAGCAGGCTAACCAGGACAGGGGGTTACGAGCAGTACTTC.